This T cell receptor (beta chain) appears in the sequencing data of a study of T cells in Graves' hyperthyroidism and ophthalmopathy. Study at large: Before treatment of any kind, peripheral blood was taken at initial diagnosis. General observations from the study: Also found in blood were most expanded thyroid clonotypes above 0.001.

This clonotype was observed at least ten times. Antigen specificity is unknown. Germline values: CDR1 MNHNS, CDR2 SASEGT. V was cut by 6 bases and J by 7 bases, with 12 bases left in between. The CDR3 contains 12 residues. Researchers took RNA transcripts and amplified the TCR beta CDR3 regions from them. The study used the HTBI primer set for a first-round RT-PCR of the TCR CDR3. Each CDR3 protein gets one entry after TCRdb re-called the multiplex PCR reads with MiXCR. The sample has a few hundred thousand distinct CDR3 sequences, less than 20% seen once. Sequencing used blood. This sequence joins TRBV6-1 and TRBJ1-2; tentative D call: TRBD1 (6 bases). The receptor comes from a woman in her twenties or thirties with Graves' hyperthyroidism. In DNA, the CDR3 is TGTGCCAGCAGGGGAGGGGGTGGTGGCTACACCTTC. It encodes CASRGGGGGYTF.